This T cell receptor (beta chain) is drawn from a study of cytomegalovirus exposure and HLA in healthy donors. Points from the study as a whole: TCR beta chains numbering under 200 were designated cytomegalovirus-associated. 15,000 to 20,000 TCR beta sequences were associated with HLA alleles at 0.05 false discovery rate in a later analysis.

PCR amplification relied on 60 Vbeta primers (plus 13 Jbeta primers). Some clones are missing from TCRdb's copy, which holds only in-frame ones; the method was immunoSEQ multiplex PCR. The data hold about 160,000 clones, with over 70% observed a single time. Germline V gene sequence: CDR1 KGHSH, CDR2 LQKENI. The CDR3 sequence is 14 residues long. Trimming shortened V by 3 bases and J by 6 bases, and 14 bases separated the two germline ends. To note about this clone: Its antigen remains unidentified.

The chain carries TRBV18 and TRBJ1-1, with D perhaps matching TRBD1 (5 bases). The sequencing input was PBMCs. The source is a man between 18 and 35 years old in good health and CMV-seropositive. CDR3 loop: CASSPGPTGAEAFF. The CDR3 DNA follows: TGTGCCAGCTCACCCGGCCCTACGGGGGCTGAAGCTTTCTTT.